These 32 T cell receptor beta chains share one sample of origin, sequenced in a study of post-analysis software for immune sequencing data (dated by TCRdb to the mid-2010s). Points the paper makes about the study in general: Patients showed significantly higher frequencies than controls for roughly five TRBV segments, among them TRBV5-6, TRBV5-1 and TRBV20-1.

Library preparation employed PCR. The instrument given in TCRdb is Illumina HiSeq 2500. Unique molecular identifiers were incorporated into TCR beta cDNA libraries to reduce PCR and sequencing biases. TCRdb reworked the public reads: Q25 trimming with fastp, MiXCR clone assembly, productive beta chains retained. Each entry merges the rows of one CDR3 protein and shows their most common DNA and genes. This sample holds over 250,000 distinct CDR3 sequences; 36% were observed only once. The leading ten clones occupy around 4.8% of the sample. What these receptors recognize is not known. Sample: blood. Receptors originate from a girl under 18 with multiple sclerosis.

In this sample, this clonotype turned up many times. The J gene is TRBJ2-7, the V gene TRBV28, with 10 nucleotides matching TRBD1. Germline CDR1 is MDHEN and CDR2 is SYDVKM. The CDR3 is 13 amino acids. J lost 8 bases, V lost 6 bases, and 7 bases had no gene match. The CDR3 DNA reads TGTGCCAGCAGCCCCAGGGGACAGGGGAAGCAGTACTTC. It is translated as CASSPRGQGKQYF.

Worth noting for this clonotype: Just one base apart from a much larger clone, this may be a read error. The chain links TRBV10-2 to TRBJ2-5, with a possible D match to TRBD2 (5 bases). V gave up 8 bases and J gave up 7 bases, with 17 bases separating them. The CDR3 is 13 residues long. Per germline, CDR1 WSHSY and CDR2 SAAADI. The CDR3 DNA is TGCGCCAGCTGTGCCCCTGATCGGGGGACCCAGTACTTC. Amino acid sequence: CASCAPDRGTQYF.

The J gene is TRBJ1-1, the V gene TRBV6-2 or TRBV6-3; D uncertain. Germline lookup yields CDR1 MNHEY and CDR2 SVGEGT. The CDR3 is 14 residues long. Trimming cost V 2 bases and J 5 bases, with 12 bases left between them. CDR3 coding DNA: TGTGCCAGCAGTTACACCTGGCCCAGGACTGAAGCTTTCTTT. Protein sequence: CASSYTWPRTEAFF.

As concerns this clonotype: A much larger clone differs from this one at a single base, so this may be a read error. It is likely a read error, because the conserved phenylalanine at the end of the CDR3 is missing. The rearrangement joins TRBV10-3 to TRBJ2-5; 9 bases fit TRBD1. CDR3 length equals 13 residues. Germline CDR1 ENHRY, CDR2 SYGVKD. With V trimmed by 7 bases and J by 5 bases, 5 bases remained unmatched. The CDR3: CAIMGQGAETQYV. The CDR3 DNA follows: TGTGCCATCATGGGACAGGGTGCGGAGACCCAGTACGTC.

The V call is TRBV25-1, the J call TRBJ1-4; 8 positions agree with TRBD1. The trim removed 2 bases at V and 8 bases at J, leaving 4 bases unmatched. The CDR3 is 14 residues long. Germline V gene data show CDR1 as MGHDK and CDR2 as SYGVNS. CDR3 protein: CASSEGQGREKLFF. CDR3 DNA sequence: TGTGCCAGCAGTGAAGGACAGGGACGGGAAAAACTGTTTTTT. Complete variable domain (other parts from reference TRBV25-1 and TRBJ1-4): EADIYQTPRYLVIGTGKKITLECSQTMGHDKMYWYQQDPGMELHLIHYSYGVNSTEKGDLSSESTVSRIRTEHFPLTLESARPSHTSQYLCASSEGQGREKLFFGSGTQLSVL.

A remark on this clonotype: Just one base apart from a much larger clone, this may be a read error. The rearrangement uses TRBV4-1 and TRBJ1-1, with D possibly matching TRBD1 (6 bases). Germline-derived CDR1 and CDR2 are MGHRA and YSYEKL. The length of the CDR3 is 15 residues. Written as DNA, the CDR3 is TGCGCCAGCAGCCAAGAGCCCGACAGGAACATTGAAGCTTTCTTT. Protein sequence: CASSQEPDRNIEAFF.

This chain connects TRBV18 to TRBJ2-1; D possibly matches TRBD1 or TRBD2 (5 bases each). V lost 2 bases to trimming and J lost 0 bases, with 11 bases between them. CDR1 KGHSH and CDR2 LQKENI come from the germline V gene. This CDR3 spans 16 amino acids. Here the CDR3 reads CASSPSGGSSYNEQFF. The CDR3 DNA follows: TGTGCCAGCTCACCAAGTGGGGGAAGCTCCTACAATGAGCAGTTCTTC.

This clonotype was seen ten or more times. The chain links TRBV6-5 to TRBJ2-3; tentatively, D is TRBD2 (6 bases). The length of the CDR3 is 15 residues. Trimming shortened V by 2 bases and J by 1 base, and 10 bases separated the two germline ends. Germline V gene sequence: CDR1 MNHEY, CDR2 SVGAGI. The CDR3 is CASSYGASGTDTQYF. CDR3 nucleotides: TGTGCCAGCAGTTACGGGGCTAGCGGCACAGATACGCAGTATTTT.

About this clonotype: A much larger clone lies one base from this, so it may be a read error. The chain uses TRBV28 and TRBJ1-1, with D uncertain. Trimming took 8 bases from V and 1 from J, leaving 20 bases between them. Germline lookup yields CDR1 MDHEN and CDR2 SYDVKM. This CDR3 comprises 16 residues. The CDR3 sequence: CASGRRGMGRNTEAFF. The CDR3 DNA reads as TGTGCCAGCGGACGACGGGGAATGGGCCGGAACACTGAAGCTTTCTTT. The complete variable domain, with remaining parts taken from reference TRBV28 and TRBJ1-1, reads DVKVTQSSRYLVKRTGEKVFLECVQDMDHENMFWYRQDPGLGLRLIYFSYDVKMKEKGDIPEGYSVSREKKERFSLILESASTNQTSMYLCASGRRGMGRNTEAFFGQGTRLTVV.

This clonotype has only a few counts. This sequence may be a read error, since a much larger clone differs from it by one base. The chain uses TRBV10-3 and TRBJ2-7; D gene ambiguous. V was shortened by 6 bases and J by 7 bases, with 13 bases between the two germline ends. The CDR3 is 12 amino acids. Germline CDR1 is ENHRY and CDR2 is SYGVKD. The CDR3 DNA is TGTGCCATCAGCAGGACCGGAGATGAGCAGTACTTC. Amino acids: CAISRTGDEQYF.

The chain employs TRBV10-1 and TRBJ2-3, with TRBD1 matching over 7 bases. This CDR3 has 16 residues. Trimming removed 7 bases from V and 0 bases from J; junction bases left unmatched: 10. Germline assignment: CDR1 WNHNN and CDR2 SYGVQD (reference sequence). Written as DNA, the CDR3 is TGCGCCAGCACCCCCTGGGACAGACGGAGCACAGATACGCAGTATTTT. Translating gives CASTPWDRRSTDTQYF.

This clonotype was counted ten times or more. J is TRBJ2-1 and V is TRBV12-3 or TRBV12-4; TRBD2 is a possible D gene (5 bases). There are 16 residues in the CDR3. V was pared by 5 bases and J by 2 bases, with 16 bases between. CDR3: CASSTQAVSAYNEQFF. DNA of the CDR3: TGTGCCAGCAGTACACAAGCGGTGTCGGCCTACAATGAGCAGTTCTTC.

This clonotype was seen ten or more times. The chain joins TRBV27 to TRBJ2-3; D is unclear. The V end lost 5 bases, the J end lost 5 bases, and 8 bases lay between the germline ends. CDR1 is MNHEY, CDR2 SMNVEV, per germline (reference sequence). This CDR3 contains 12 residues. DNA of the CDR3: TGTGCCAGCAGTCAGCGCAGAGATACGCAGTATTTT. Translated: CASSQRRDTQYF.

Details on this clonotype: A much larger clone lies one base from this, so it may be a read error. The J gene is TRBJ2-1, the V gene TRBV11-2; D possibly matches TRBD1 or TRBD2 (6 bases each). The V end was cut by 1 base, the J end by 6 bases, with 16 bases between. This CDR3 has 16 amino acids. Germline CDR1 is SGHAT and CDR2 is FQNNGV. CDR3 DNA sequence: TGTGCCAGCAGCTTAGGGTCTAGCGAGGGGGGCAATGAGCAGTTCTTC. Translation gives CASSLGSSEGGNEQFF.

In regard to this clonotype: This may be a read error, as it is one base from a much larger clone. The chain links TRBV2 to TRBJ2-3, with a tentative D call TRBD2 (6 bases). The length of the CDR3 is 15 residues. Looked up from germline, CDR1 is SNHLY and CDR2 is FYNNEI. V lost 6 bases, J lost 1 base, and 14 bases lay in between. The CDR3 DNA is TGTGCCAGCAGCGCTAGCGAGAGGGGCACAGATACGCAGTATTTT. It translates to CASSASERGTDTQYF.

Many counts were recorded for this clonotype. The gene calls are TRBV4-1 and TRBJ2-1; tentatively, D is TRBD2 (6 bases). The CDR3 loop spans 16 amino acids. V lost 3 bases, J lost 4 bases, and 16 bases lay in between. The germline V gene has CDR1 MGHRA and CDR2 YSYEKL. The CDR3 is CASSQPQDYLYNEQFF. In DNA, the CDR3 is TGCGCCAGCAGCCAGCCCCAGGACTACTTATACAATGAGCAGTTCTTC.

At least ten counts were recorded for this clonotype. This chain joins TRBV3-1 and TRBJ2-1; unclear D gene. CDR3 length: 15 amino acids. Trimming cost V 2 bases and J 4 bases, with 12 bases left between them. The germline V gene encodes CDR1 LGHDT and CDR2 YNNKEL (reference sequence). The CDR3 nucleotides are TGTGCCAGCAGCCAAAGGGTACCAGCTTACAATGAGCAGTTCTTC. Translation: CASSQRVPAYNEQFF.

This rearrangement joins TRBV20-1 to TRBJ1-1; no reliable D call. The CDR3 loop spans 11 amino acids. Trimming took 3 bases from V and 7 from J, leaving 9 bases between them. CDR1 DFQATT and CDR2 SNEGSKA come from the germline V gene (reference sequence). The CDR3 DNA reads TGCAGTGCTAGTAGGACCGTTGAAGCTTTCTTT. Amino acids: CSASRTVEAFF.

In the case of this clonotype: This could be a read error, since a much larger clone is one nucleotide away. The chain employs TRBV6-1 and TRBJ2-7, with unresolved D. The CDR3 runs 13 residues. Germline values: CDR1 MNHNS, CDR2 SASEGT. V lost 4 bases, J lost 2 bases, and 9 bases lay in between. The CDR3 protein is CASSVPGPYEQYF. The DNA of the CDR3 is TGTGCCAGCAGTGTCCCGGGCCCCTACGAGCAGTACTTC.

The CDR3 here is CASSLGENSGNTIYF. The CDR3 coding sequence is TGTGCCAGCAGCTTAGGAGAAAACTCTGGAAACACCATATATTTT. This chain joins TRBV7-2 and TRBJ1-3; D is unclear. Trimming removed 1 base at V and 0 bases at J, with 7 bases between. The CDR3 contains 15 residues. Germline V gene sequence: CDR1 SGHTA, CDR2 FQGNSA.

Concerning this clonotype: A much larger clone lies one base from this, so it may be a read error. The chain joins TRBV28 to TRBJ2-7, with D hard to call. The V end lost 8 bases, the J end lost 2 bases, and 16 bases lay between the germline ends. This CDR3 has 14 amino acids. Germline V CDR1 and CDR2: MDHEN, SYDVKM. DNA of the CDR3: TGTGCCAGCGGTCCTTCCAGGCGGCCCTACGAGCAGTACTTC. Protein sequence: CASGPSRRPYEQYF.

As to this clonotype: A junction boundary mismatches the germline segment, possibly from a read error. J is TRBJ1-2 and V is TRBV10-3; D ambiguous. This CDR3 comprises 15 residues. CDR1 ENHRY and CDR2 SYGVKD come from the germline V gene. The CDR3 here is CAVSEYTDEGNGNTF. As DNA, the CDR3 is TGTGCCGTCAGTGAGTATACAGACGAAGGAAATGGCAACACCTTC.

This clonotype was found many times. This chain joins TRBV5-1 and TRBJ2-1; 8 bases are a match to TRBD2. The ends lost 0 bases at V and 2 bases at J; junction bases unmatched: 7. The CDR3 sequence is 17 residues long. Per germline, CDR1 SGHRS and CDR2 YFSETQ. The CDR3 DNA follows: TGCGCCAGCAGCTTGGCCTTGCTCGGGGGGGCCTACAATGAGCAGTTCTTC. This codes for CASSLALLGGAYNEQFF.

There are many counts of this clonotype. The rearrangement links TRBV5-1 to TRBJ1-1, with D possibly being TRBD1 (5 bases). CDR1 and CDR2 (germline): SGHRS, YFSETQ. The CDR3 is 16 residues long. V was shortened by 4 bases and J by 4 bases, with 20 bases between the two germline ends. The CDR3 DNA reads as TGCGCCAGCAGCGCCCCATCGGGGGACGGACGCACTGAAGCTTTCTTT. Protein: CASSAPSGDGRTEAFF.

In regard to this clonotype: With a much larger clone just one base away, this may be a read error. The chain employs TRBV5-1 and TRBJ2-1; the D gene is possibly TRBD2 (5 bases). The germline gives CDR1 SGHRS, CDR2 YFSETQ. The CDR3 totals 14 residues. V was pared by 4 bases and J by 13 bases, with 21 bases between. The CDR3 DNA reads TGCGCCAGCAGCCCCCTCGGGCGGGTGGAGACCCAGTTCTTC. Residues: CASSPLGRVETQFF.

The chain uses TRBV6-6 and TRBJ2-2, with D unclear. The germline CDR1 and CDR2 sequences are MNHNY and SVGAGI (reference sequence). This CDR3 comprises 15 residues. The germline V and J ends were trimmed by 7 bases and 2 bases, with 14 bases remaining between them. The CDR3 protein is CASIPPRANTGELFF. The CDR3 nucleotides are TGTGCCAGCATTCCTCCTAGGGCCAACACCGGGGAGCTGTTTTTT.

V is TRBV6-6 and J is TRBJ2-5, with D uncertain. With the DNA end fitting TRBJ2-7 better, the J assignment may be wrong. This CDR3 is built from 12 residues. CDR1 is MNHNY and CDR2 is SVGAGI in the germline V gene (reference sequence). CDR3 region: CASSYSNYEQYF. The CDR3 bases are TGTGCCAGCAGTTATTCGAACTACGAGCAGTACTTC.

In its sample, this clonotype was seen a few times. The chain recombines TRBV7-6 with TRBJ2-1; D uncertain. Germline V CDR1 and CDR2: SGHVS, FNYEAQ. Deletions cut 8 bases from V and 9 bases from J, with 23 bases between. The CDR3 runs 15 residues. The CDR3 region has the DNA TGTGCCAGCGGCTCCCCTCTAGGCGCCCGCAGTGAGCAGTTCTTC. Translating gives CASGSPLGARSEQFF. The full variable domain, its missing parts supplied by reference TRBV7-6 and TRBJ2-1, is GAGVSQSPRYKVTKRGQDVALRCDPISGHVSLYWYRQALGQGPEFLTYFNYEAQQDKSGLPNDRFSAERPEGSISTLTIQRTEQRDSAMYRCASGSPLGARSEQFFGPGTRLTVL.

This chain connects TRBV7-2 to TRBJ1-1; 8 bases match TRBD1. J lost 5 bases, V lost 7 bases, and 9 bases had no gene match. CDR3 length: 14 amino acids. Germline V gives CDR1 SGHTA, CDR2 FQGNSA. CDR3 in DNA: TGTGCCAGCACGACCTCAGGGGGCGCGACTGAAGCTTTCTTT. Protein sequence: CASTTSGGATEAFF.

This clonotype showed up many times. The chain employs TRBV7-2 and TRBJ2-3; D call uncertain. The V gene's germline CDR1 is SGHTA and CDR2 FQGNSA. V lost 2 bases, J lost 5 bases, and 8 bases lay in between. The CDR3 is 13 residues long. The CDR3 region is CASSLTRLDTQYF. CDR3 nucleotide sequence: TGTGCCAGCAGCTTAACCCGTTTAGATACGCAGTATTTT. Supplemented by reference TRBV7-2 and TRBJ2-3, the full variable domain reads GAGVSQSPSNKVTEKGKDVELRCDPISGHTALYWYRQSLGQGLEFLIYFQGNSAPDKSGLPSDRFSAERTGGSVSTLTIQRTQQEDSAVYLCASSLTRLDTQYFGPGTRLTVL.

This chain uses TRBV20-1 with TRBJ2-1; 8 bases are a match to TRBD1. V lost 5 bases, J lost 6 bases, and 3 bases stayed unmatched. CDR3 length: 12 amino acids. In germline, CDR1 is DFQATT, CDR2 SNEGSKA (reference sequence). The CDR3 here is CSAQQGGNEQFF. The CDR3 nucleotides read TGCAGTGCTCAACAGGGGGGCAATGAGCAGTTCTTC.

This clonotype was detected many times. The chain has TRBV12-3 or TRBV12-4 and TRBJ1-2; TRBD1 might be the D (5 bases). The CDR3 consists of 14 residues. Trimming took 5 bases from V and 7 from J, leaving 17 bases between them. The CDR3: CASSAGTSRGGYTF. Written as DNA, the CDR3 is TGTGCCAGCAGTGCCGGGACCTCCCGAGGTGGCTACACCTTC.